The next 18 T cell receptor beta chains were all read from a single sample in a study of shared clonotypes between healthy human individuals. The assay was immunoSEQ multiplex PCR, and TCRdb's table has in-frame clones only and misses some. The sample consists of about 1.1 million clones, approximately 80% of them appearing once. Material for sequencing was memory CD4+ T cells from PBMCs. Subset indicated: CD45RA-negative fraction. Receptors were obtained from a man aged 18-30 years in good health. Some clones in this sample may be carry-over from other donors' samples.

The table lists this clone with a few counts. This chain joins TRBV25-1 and TRBJ1-1, with a weak D call TRBD1 (5 bases). Germline loops: CDR1 MGHDK, CDR2 SYGVNS. This CDR3 contains 14 residues. V dropped 4 bases and J dropped 1 base, with 10 bases sitting between them. The CDR3 coding sequence is TGTGCCAGCAGTGTCGCAGGGTCGAACACTGAAGCTTTCTTT. As protein: CASSVAGSNTEAFF.

The V call is TRBV5-5, the J call TRBJ2-7, with D perhaps matching TRBD1 (6 bases). This CDR3 is 13 amino acids long. From germline, CDR1 is SGHKS and CDR2 YYEKEE (reference sequence). V was clipped by 2 bases and J by 4 bases, with 10 bases between them. The CDR3 coding sequence is TGTGCCAGCAGCTTAGGGGGAAAGTACGAGCAGTACTTC. This gives the protein CASSLGGKYEQYF.

The chain employs TRBV7-9 and TRBJ2-1; D might be TRBD1 or TRBD2, each matching 5 bases. The V end was cut by 5 bases, the J end by 3 bases, with 11 bases between. There are 14 residues in the CDR3. Germline V lookup: CDR1 SEHNR, CDR2 FQNEAQ (reference sequence). The CDR3 bases are TGTGCCAGCAGCCCCGGGGCTAACTACAATGAGCAGTTCTTC. It translates to CASSPGANYNEQFF.

The chain recombines TRBV27 with TRBJ1-2, with TRBD1 matching over 8 bases. The CDR3 contains 14 residues. V lost 6 bases, J lost 7 bases, and 10 bases stayed unmatched. Germline CDR1 is MNHEY and CDR2 is SMNVEV (reference sequence). The CDR3 DNA sequence: TGTGCCAGCAGATTAGACAGGGGTTCCGGTGGCTACACCTTC. It translates to CASRLDRGSGGYTF.

V usage is TRBV5-6 and J usage is TRBJ2-7, with 8 bases that match TRBD1. Per the germline V gene, CDR1 is SGHDT and CDR2 is YYEEEE. The length of the CDR3 is 14 residues. The J segment lost 2 bases and the V segment lost 3 bases, leaving 4 bases of the junction unmatched. CDR3 amino acids: CASSSQGDAYEQYF. CDR3 nucleotides: TGTGCCAGCAGCTCACAGGGGGACGCCTACGAGCAGTACTTC.

Here the CDR3 DNA reads TGTGCCAGCAGTGACGGACAGGGCTTGGGTCAGCCCCAGCATTTT. Translating it yields CASSDGQGLGQPQHF. This sequence joins TRBV6-1 and TRBJ1-5; 8 bases agree with TRBD1. CDR3 size: 15 residues. The V gene end was trimmed by 3 bases and the J gene end by 6 bases; junction bases not matched to a gene: 7. Germline assignment: CDR1 MNHNS and CDR2 SASEGT.

The chain carries TRBV5-1 and TRBJ2-2, with 7 bases that match TRBD2. The CDR3 contains 16 residues. Germline CDR1 reads SGHRS; CDR2 reads YFSETQ. The J segment lost 0 bases and the V segment lost 0 bases, leaving 2 bases of the junction unmatched. The CDR3 spells CASSLALAANTGELFF. As DNA, the CDR3 is TGCGCCAGCAGCTTGGCCCTAGCGGCGAACACCGGGGAGCTGTTTTTT. The full variable domain, rest sourced from reference TRBV5-1 and TRBJ2-2, is KAGVTQTPRYLIKTRGQQVTLSCSPISGHRSVSWYQQTPGQGLQFLFEYFSETQRNKGNFPGRFSGRQFSNSRSEMNVSTLELGDSALYLCASSLALAANTGELFFGEGSRLTVL.

The J gene is TRBJ1-3, the V gene TRBV28, with 10 bases lining up with TRBD1. CDR1 is MDHEN, CDR2 SYDVKM, per germline. This CDR3 has 16 residues. V lost 4 bases to trimming and J lost 4 bases; unmatched junction nucleotides: 7. For the CDR3, the DNA is TGTGCCAGCAGTTCCACCGGGACAGGGGAAGGAAACACCATATATTTT. Its translation: CASSSTGTGEGNTIYF.

The V and J genes are TRBV19 and TRBJ1-1; D possibly corresponds to TRBD1 (5 bases). The CDR3 is made up of 15 amino acids. V gave up 8 bases and J gave up 6 bases, with 22 bases separating them. Germline lookup yields CDR1 LNHDA and CDR2 SQIVND (reference sequence). The CDR3 DNA reads as TGTGCCAGTCAGATACCGGCACAGAGGGGATCTGAAGCTTTCTTT. Protein product: CASQIPAQRGSEAFF.

The chain uses TRBV7-3 and TRBJ2-1; D may be TRBD2 (5 bases). V gave up 5 bases and J gave up 9 bases, with 17 bases separating them. The CDR3 spans 14 residues. Germline CDR1 reads SGHTA; CDR2 reads FQGTGA. CDR3 in amino acids: CASSQGSGWSEQFF. The CDR3 DNA sequence: TGTGCCAGCAGCCAAGGAAGCGGATGGAGTGAGCAGTTCTTC. Using reference TRBV7-3 and TRBJ2-1 for the parts outside the CDR3, the full variable domain is GAGVSQTPSNKVTEKGKYVELRCDPISGHTALYWYRQSLGQGPEFLIYFQGTGAADDSGLPNDRFFAVRPEGSVSTLKIQRTERGDSAVYLCASSQGSGWSEQFFGPGTRLTVL.

This clone was counted at least ten times. The chain is built from TRBV27 and TRBJ1-6; D is undetermined. The V end lost 4 bases, the J end lost 7 bases, and 20 bases lay between the germline ends. CDR1 is MNHEY and CDR2 is SMNVEV in the germline V gene (reference sequence). CDR3 length equals 17 residues. DNA of the CDR3: TGTGCCAGCAGTTCAAGAATTCAGAGGGCGGTCAATTCACCCCTCCACTTT. Translating it yields CASSSRIQRAVNSPLHF.

The chain joins TRBV6-6 to TRBJ2-5; D unresolved. Germline assignment: CDR1 MNHNY and CDR2 SVGAGI (reference sequence). With 0 bases removed from V and 5 bases from J, the gap between germline ends came to 13 bases. This CDR3 comprises 15 residues. The CDR3 coding sequence is TGTGCCAGCAGTTACTCGGGCAGGAGAAGGGAGACCCAGTACTTC. Protein product: CASSYSGRRRETQYF.

The V call is TRBV29-1, the J call TRBJ2-3; the D gene could be TRBD1 or TRBD2 (5 bases each). The CDR3 runs to 16 residues. Germline CDR1 and CDR2: SQVTM and ANQGSEA. V shed 7 bases and J shed 4 bases, with 24 bases lying between them. The CDR3 DNA reads as TGCAGCGCCGAGGGCCAGGGATCCATCGGCGCAGATACGCAGTATTTT. Translating it yields CSAEGQGSIGADTQYF.

CDR3 sequence reads: CASTVDSSYNEQFF. CDR3 sequence (DNA): TGTGCCAGCACGGTGGACAGCTCCTACAATGAGCAGTTCTTC. This chain uses TRBV6-6 with TRBJ2-1, with D possibly matching TRBD1 (6 bases). V lost 7 bases and J 0 bases, leaving 10 bases between the germline ends. The CDR3 is made up of 14 amino acids. Germline lookup yields CDR1 MNHNY and CDR2 SVGAGI (reference sequence).

As concerns this clone: This may come from a read error, since a much larger clone is one base off. Other DNA sequences in this sample translate to the same CDR3. The V gene is TRBV19, the J gene TRBJ2-5, with TRBD1 matching 7 bases. The CDR3 runs 14 residues. Germline V gives CDR1 LNHDA, CDR2 SQIVND (reference sequence). The CDR3, as DNA: TGTGCCAGTCGAAAACGACAGGGCGAAGAAACCCAGTACTTC. This sequence encodes CASRKRQGEETQYF.

The table lists this clone with a count of one. The chain has TRBV7-2 and TRBJ2-7; D is possibly TRBD1 or TRBD2 (6 bases each). V was cut by 0 bases and J by 2 bases, with 11 bases left in between. The CDR3 covers 15 residues. Germline assignment: CDR1 SGHTA and CDR2 FQGNSA. CDR3 residues: CASSLAAGEAYEQYF. CDR3 sequence (DNA): TGTGCCAGCAGCTTAGCAGCAGGGGAGGCCTACGAGCAGTACTTC. Looking up the rest from reference TRBV7-2 and TRBJ2-7 gives the full variable domain: GAGVSQSPSNKVTEKGKDVELRCDPISGHTALYWYRQSLGQGLEFLIYFQGNSAPDKSGLPSDRFSAERTGGSVSTLTIQRTQQEDSAVYLCASSLAAGEAYEQYFGPGTRLTVT.

The V call is TRBV29-1, the J call TRBJ2-3; D not certain. CDR3 length: 12 amino acids. Trimming removed 3 bases at V and 6 bases at J, with 10 bases between. Germline V lookup: CDR1 SQVTM, CDR2 ANQGSEA. The CDR3 region has the DNA TGCAGCGTTGACCCGAGTTCTGATACGCAGTATTTT. Translated, it gives CSVDPSSDTQYF.

This rearrangement joins TRBV6-5 to TRBJ2-3; tentatively, D is TRBD2 (5 bases). The CDR3 is 13 residues long. V was shortened by 0 bases and J by 8 bases, with 9 bases between the two germline ends. The germline CDR1 and CDR2 sequences are MNHEY and SVGAGI. CDR3 region: CASSYSSGGTQYF. CDR3 nucleotide sequence: TGTGCCAGCAGTTACTCGAGCGGAGGTACGCAGTATTTT.